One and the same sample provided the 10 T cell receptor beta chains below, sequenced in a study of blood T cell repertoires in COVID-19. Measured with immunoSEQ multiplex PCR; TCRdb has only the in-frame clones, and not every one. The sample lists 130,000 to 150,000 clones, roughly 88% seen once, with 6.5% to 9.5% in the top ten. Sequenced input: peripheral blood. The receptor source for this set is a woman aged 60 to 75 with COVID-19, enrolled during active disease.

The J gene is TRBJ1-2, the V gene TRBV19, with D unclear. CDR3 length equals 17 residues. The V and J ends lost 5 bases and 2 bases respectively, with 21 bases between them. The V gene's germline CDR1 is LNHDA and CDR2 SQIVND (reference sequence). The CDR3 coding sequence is TGTGCCAGTAGTGGACCCACGACGCGGACGGGAAACTATGGCTACACCTTC. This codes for CASSGPTTRTGNYGYTF.

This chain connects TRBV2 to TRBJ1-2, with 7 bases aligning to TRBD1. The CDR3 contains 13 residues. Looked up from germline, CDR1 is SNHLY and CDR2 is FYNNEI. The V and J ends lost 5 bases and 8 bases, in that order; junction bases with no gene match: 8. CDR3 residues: CASSPTGPSGYTF. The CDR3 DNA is TGTGCCAGCAGTCCGACAGGGCCCAGCGGCTACACCTTC.

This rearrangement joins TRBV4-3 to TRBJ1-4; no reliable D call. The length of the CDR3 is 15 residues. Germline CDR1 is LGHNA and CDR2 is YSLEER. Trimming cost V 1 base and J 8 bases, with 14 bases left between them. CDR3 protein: CASSQVLGEPEKLFF. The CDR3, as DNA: TGCGCCAGCAGCCAAGTACTGGGAGAGCCAGAAAAACTGTTTTTT.

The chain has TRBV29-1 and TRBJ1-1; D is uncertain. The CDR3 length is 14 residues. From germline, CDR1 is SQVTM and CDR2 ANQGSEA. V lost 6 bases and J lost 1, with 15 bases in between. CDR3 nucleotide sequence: TGCAGCGTGCGACGGGGAGGCAAGAACACTGAAGCTTTCTTT. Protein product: CSVRRGGKNTEAFF.

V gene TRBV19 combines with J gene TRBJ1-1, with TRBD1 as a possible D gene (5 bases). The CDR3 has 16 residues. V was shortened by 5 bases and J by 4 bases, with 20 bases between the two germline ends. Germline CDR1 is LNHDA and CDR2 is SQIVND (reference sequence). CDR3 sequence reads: CASSPNGKRDSTEAFF. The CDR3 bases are TGTGCCAGTAGTCCCAACGGAAAACGAGACAGCACTGAAGCTTTCTTT.

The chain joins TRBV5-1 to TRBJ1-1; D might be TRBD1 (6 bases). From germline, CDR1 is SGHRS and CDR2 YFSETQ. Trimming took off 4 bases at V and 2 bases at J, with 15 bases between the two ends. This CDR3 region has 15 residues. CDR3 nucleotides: TGCGCCAGCAGCACAGAAACAGGGATAAACACTGAAGCTTTCTTT. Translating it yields CASSTETGINTEAFF.

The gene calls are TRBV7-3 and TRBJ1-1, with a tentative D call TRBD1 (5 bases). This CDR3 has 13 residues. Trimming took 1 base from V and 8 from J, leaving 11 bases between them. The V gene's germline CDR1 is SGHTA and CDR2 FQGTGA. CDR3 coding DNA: TGTGCCAGCAGCTTAAGTAACTCAGGGGAAGCTTTCTTT. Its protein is CASSLSNSGEAFF.

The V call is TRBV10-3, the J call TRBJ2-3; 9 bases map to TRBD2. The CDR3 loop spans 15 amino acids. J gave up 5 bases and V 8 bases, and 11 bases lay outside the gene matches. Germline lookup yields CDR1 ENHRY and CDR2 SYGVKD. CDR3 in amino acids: CAIHSRGGAGDTQYF. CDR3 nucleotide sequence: TGTGCCATCCACAGCCGCGGGGGGGCCGGAGATACGCAGTATTTT.

As DNA, the CDR3 is TGTGCCAGCAGTGCCGCGGGACAGATGCTCTATGGCTACACCTTC. Amino acids: CASSAAGQMLYGYTF. V usage is TRBV27 and J usage is TRBJ1-2; TRBD1 matches at 7 bases. Germline V CDR1 and CDR2: MNHEY, SMNVEV (reference sequence). Trimming at V came to 5 bases and at J to 4 bases, leaving 10 bases not matched to a gene. This CDR3 comprises 15 residues.

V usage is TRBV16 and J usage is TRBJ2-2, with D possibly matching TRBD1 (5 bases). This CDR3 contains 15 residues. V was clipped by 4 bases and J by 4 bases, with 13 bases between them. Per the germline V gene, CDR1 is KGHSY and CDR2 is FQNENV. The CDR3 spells CASSRDSGSTGELFF. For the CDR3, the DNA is TGTGCCAGCAGCCGAGATTCAGGGTCCACCGGGGAGCTGTTTTTT.